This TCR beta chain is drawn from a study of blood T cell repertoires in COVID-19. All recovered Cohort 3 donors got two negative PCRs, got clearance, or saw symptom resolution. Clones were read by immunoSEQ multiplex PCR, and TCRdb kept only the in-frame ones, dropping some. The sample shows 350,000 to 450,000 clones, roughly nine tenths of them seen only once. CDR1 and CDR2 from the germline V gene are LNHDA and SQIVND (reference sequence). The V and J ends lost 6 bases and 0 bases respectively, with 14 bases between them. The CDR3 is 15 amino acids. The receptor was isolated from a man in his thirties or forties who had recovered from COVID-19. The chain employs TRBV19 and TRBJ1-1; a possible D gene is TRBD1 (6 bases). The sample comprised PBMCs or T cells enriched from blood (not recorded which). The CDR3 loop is CASSNRDTLNTEAFF. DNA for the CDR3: TGTGCCAGTAGCAACCGGGACACCTTGAACACTGAAGCTTTCTTT.